Listed below are T cell receptor beta chains from one sample, sequenced in a study of regulatory T cells in long-lasting Graves disease. From the multiplex PCR reads, TCRdb called clonotypes with MiXCR, one entry per CDR3 protein. Among 560,000 or so distinct CDR3 sequences listed, about 16% were seen once. These data were also reused for a study on T cells in Graves' hyperthyroidism and ophthalmopathy.

The specimen was peripheral blood mononuclear cells (PBMCs), collected at new diagnosis, from a patient treated with antithyroid drugs. Receptor source: a man aged 18 to 29 with Graves disease. Each CDR3 is given with its conserved first and last residue. The D gene is left open where the match is weak. Some rows mark clone size as missing; the rest say once, few, many or name a class of expanded clone.

>TRBV28|-|-|TRBJ1-5
CASIGRNQPQHF
TGTGCCAGCATAGGTCGCAATCAGCCCCAGCATTTT
>TRBV29-1|-|many|TRBJ2-5
CSVDPRKETQYF
TGCAGCGTTGATCCCCGGAAAGAGACCCAGTACTTC
>TRBV28|-|-|TRBJ1-6
CASSLTDFGNSPLHF
TGTGCCAGCAGTTTAACGGACTTCGGTAATTCACCCCTCCACTTT
>TRBV20-1|-|many|TRBJ2-3
CSARDFRGNSPTDTQYF
TGCAGTGCTAGAGATTTCCGGGGGAATTCCCCCACAGATACGCAGTATTTT
>TRBV25-1|-|many|TRBJ2-5
CASSPPGAGRASTQYF
TGTGCCAGCAGTCCCCCAGGGGCGGGGAGAGCATCGACCCAGTACTTC
>TRBV6-1|TRBD1|-|TRBJ1-5
CASSEGQGGIQPQHF
TGTGCCAGCAGTGAAGGCCAGGGGGGAATACAGCCCCAGCATTTT
>TRBV28|-|few|TRBJ2-5
CASKEQETQYF
TGTGCCAGCAAAGAGCAAGAGACCCAGTACTTC
>TRBV11-2|-|many|TRBJ2-5
CASSLMGETQYF
TGTGCCAGCAGCCTCATGGGAGAGACCCAGTACTTC
>TRBV10-3|TRBD1|-|TRBJ1-4
CAISDPGTGGEKLFF
TGTGCCATCAGTGACCCCGGGACAGGGGGCGAAAAACTGTTTTTT
>TRBV30|-|many|TRBJ1-1
CAWSATGTEAFF
TGTGCCTGGAGTGCCACCGGCACTGAAGCTTTCTTT
>TRBV11-2|-|many|TRBJ2-7
CASSLREQYF
TGTGCCAGCAGCTTAAGGGAGCAGTACTTC
>TRBV9|-|-|TRBJ2-1
CASSNRGTVSYNEQFF
TGTGCCAGCAGCAACCGCGGGACGGTATCCTACAATGAGCAGTTCTTC
>TRBV3-1|TRBD2|many|TRBJ2-1
CASSPTGGSNEQFF
TGTGCCAGCAGCCCGACGGGAGGGAGCAATGAGCAGTTCTTC
>TRBV10-3|-|many|TRBJ2-5
CAISDRQRQETQYF
TGTGCCATCAGTGACAGACAGCGCCAAGAGACCCAGTACTTC